The 7 T cell receptor beta chains presented below share a single source sample, sequenced in a study of T cell changes during pregnancy in multiple sclerosis. Method: immunoSEQ multiplex PCR; TCRdb's copy keeps in-frame clones and lacks some. In the table there are about 120,000 clones, approximately 95% of which are singletons. The sequences come from peripheral blood, collected before pregnancy. These TCRs come from a female donor with multiple sclerosis, enrolled in a pregnancy study.

This clone has only a few counts. The gene calls are TRBV27 and TRBJ2-1; TRBD1 is a possible D gene (6 bases). CDR3 length: 15 amino acids. V gave up 3 bases and J gave up 6 bases, with 15 bases separating them. CDR1 and CDR2 from the germline V gene are MNHEY and SMNVEV (reference sequence). CDR3 residues: CASSFQGLGGNEQFF. The CDR3 DNA reads TGTGCCAGCAGTTTCCAGGGGCTAGGGGGCAATGAGCAGTTCTTC.

This clone was observed a handful of times. This chain uses TRBV7-6 with TRBJ1-1; maybe TRBD1 (5 bases). Trimming stripped 8 bases from V and 7 bases from J, with 14 bases between. The CDR3 is 12 amino acids. The germline V gene has CDR1 SGHVS and CDR2 FNYEAQ. The DNA for the CDR3 is TGTGCCAGCTCTAGTTTGGGGGGTGAAGCTTTCTTT. Translation gives CASSSLGGEAFF.

The V and J genes are TRBV9 and TRBJ2-5, with a weak D call TRBD2 (6 bases). From germline, CDR1 is SGDLS and CDR2 YYNGEE. Trimming shortened V by 4 bases and J by 1 base, and 14 bases separated the two germline ends. The CDR3 spans 15 residues. This CDR3 reads CASSSRGGSQETQYF. The CDR3 nucleotides are TGTGCCAGCAGCTCCCGCGGAGGGTCCCAAGAGACCCAGTACTTC.

The genes are TRBV6-1 and TRBJ2-7, with TRBD1 identical over 8 bases. V was clipped by 1 base and J by 2 bases; unmatched bases: 7. CDR3 length equals 16 residues. Germline V CDR1 and CDR2: MNHNS, SASEGT. DNA of the CDR3: TGTGCCAGCAGTGAAGTATTCGGACAGGGCACCTACGAGCAGTACTTC. This gives the protein CASSEVFGQGTYEQYF.

The chain combines TRBV27 with TRBJ2-5, with 9 bases lining up with TRBD1. This CDR3 is built from 13 residues. Germline V gene sequence: CDR1 MNHEY, CDR2 SMNVEV (reference sequence). Trimming at V came to 5 bases and at J to 7 bases, leaving 5 bases not matched to a gene. The CDR3 loop is CASSGTGYGTQYF. Written as DNA, the CDR3 is TGTGCCAGCAGTGGGACAGGGTATGGGACCCAGTACTTC.

A single count supports this clone. The gene calls are TRBV5-4 and TRBJ2-1; no clear D. The CDR3 is made up of 14 amino acids. The V and J ends lost 2 bases and 8 bases respectively, with 14 bases between them. Germline V gene sequence: CDR1 SGHNT, CDR2 YYREEE (reference sequence). CDR3 bases: TGTGCCAGCAGCTTTAGTAGATCACGTTATGAGCAGTTCTTC. Protein product: CASSFSRSRYEQFF.

The chain links TRBV6-1 to TRBJ2-1; TRBD1 matches 9 bases. The CDR3 runs 17 residues. The junction had 11 bases not matched to a gene; V was cut back by 4 bases and J by 4 bases. From germline, CDR1 is MNHNS and CDR2 SASEGT. The CDR3 region is CASSGTGAPFWYNEQFF. The CDR3 region has the DNA TGTGCCAGCAGTGGGACAGGGGCGCCCTTTTGGTACAATGAGCAGTTCTTC.